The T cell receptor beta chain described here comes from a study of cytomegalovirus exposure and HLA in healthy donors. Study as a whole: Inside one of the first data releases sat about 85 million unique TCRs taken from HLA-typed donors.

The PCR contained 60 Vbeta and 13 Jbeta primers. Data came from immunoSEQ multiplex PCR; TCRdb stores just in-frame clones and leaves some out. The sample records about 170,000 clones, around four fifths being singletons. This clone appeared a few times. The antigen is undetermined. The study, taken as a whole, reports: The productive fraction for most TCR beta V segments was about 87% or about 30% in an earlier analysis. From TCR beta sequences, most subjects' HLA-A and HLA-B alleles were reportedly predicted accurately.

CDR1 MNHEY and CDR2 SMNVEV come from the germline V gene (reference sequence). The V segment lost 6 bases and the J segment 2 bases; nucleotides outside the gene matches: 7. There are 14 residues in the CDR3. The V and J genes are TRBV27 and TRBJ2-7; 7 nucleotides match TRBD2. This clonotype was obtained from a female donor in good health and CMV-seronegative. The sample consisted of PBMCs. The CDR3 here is CASSAGTTAYEQYF. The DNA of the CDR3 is TGTGCCAGCAGCGCCGGGACTACCGCCTACGAGCAGTACTTC.